The entry that follows covers one TCR beta chain sequence. The antigen this receptor binds is unknown. Base quality data are lacking; no much larger clone is found one base away. These data come from a study of blood T cell repertoires in COVID-19 (dated by TCRdb to about 2020). Regarding the research as a whole: Samples from collaborators originated in the United States, Italy and Spain and spanned both the acute and convalescent phases of COVID-19. Nearly every sample came with metadata listing a de-identified subject ID, COVID-19 status, age in years and sex. The repertoires were made available in a free public database intended to serve as a resource for research on the immune response to SARS-CoV-2. The prospective study material was composed of cDNA or gDNA derived from T cells, B-cell-depleted T cells, or PBMCs. The samples were drawn from the first 160 participants of the ongoing ImmuneRACE study and from 950 to 1,500 subjects provided by 6 global collaborators. Subjects who had been exposed to COVID-19, were actively infected with it, or had recovered from it provided the deeply sampled blood TCRbeta repertoires that made up the dataset. Where HLA class I and class II types were available, the types were taken from metadata supplied by the sample provider, not from assay-based typing. The full study reports these points: How much clinical and demographic metadata was included differed by source and by participant, and the metadata was provided uncurated.

Samples from volunteer blood donors who had recovered from COVID-19 were contributed by a second Seattle source. Each collaborating institution followed its own protocols to collect whole blood in K2EDTA tubes. For TCRbeta analysis, collaborators shipped samples as frozen whole blood, isolated PBMCs, or DNA extracted from either of those sample types. TCRbeta CDR3 regions were amplified from genomic DNA using the immunoSEQ Assay, a bias-controlled multiplex PCR. The original methods were these. The number of nucleated cells in each sample was estimated from the amplification of reference gene primers within the assay. To quantify the absolute abundance of each unique TCRbeta CDR3 rearrangement, sequence reads were collapsed and filtered. Productive Simpson clonality was computed per sample as the square root of Simpson's diversity index over productive rearrangements. TCRdb holds this immuneACCESS table with in-frame rearrangements only. Some clones are missing; in checked studies, unresolved V genes explain under half, and the rest has no known cause. V and J calls and clone size are those listed in that table; D and trimming were worked out from the DNA. The sample has roughly 200,000 clones on record, just under 90% of them singletons. The top ten hold 0.88% of the sample.

V loses 4 bases at its end and J loses 3 bases; junction bases beyond the gene matches: 5. From the cysteine through the phenylalanine, the CDR3 covers 14 amino acids. Only the CDR3 part of the read is kept: 42 bases, read in frame from the first base. CDR1 and CDR2 are read off the germline V gene (reference sequence) as MNHEY and SMNVEV. The chain links TRBV27 with TRBJ1-2; 7 bases in the junction line up with TRBD1. This receptor was obtained from a young woman who had recovered from COVID-19. The sample taken for sequencing was peripheral blood. The encoded CDR3 is CASSSFRGDYGYTF. The sequence in DNA is TGTGCCAGCAGTTCCTTCAGGGGGGACTATGGCTACACCTTC.